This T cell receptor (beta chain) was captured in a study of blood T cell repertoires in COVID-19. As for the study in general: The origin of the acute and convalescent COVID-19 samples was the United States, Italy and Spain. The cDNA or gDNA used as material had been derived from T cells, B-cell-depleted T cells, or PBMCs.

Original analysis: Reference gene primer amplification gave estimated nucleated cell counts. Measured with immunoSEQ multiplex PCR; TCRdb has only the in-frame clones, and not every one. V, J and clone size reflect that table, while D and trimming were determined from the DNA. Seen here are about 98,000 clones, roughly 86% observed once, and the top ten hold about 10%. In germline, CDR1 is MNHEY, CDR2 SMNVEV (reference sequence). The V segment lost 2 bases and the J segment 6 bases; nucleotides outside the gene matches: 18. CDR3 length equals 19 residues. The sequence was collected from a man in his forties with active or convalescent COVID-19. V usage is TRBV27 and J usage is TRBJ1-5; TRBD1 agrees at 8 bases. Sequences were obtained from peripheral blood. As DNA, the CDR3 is TGTGCCAGCAGTTTACCTGGACAGGGACCCAGATGGGCGGTTCAGCCCCAGCATTTT. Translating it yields CASSLPGQGPRWAVQPQHF.